Below, 14 T cell receptor beta chains from the same sample are listed, as sequenced in a study of Graves' ophthalmopathy and Graves' hyperthyroidism. Amplifying from RNA transcripts, the study obtained TCR beta CDR3 regions. First-round RT-PCR with HTBI primers preceded a second-round multiplex PCR. TCRdb independently ran MiXCR on the multiplex PCR reads; one entry per CDR3 protein. This table has hundreds of thousands of distinct CDR3 sequences, 22% appearing once. Material: peripheral blood. All receptors derive from a woman aged 18-29 years with stable Graves' hyperthyroidism. Some clones in this sample may be carry-over from other donors' samples.

The CDR3 sequence is CASRTGELYEQYF. The CDR3 DNA sequence: TGTGCCAGCAGGACAGGGGAGCTCTACGAGCAGTACTTC. V and J are TRBV27 and TRBJ2-7; TRBD1 matches at 8 bases. The CDR3 sequence is 13 residues long. V shed 6 bases, J shed 3 bases, and the junction held 4 bases outside the gene matches. Germline CDR1 MNHEY, CDR2 SMNVEV (reference sequence).

The sample holds many counts of this clonotype. The chain combines TRBV2 with TRBJ1-2; 10 bases match TRBD1. The CDR3 consists of 15 residues. The germline V gene has CDR1 SNHLY and CDR2 FYNNEI. The ends lost 5 bases at V and 8 bases at J; junction bases unmatched: 11. CDR3 DNA: TGTGCCAGCAGTCCGGATCGGGGGGACAGGGGCGGCTACACCTTC. This translates into CASSPDRGDRGGYTF. Combining the CDR3 with reference TRBV2 and TRBJ1-2 gives the whole variable domain EPEVTQTPSHQVTQMGQEVILRCVPISNHLYFYWYRQILGQKVEFLVSFYNNEISEKSEIFDDQFSVERPDGSNFTLKIRSTKLEDSAMYFCASSPDRGDRGGYTFGSGTRLTVV.

This clonotype has ten or more counts. The chain couples TRBV2 to TRBJ2-2, with 7 positions matching TRBD1. This CDR3 has 16 amino acids. Germline CDR1 is SNHLY and CDR2 is FYNNEI. The V and J ends lost 8 bases and 2 bases, in that order; junction bases with no gene match: 11. The CDR3 loop reads CASVPATGVNTGELFF. Written as DNA, the CDR3 is TGTGCCAGCGTCCCCGCCACAGGGGTAAACACCGGGGAGCTGTTTTTT.

This clonotype showed up many times. This sequence joins TRBV12-3 or TRBV12-4 and TRBJ1-2, with TRBD1 as a possible D gene (6 bases). There are 15 residues in the CDR3. V dropped 4 bases and J dropped 3 bases, with 15 bases sitting between them. The CDR3 reads CASSYTGNGDYGYTF. The CDR3, as DNA: TGTGCCAGCAGTTATACAGGGAACGGGGACTATGGCTACACCTTC.

The CDR3, as DNA: TGTGCCAGCAGTTACCTTCGGACCTACGAGCAGTACTTC. This translates into CASSYLRTYEQYF. The chain is built from TRBV6-5 and TRBJ2-7; no firm D call. With 2 bases removed from V and 2 bases from J, the gap between germline ends came to 7 bases. The CDR3 length is 13 residues. Germline V gene sequence: CDR1 MNHEY, CDR2 SVGAGI.

The V and J genes are TRBV4-2 and TRBJ1-3; no clear D. The V and J ends lost 0 bases and 0 bases respectively, with 15 bases between them. Germline assignment: CDR1 LGHNA and CDR2 YNFKEQ. The CDR3 runs to 18 residues. The CDR3 is CASSQEGPGIPSGNTIYF. DNA of the CDR3: TGTGCCAGCAGCCAAGAGGGTCCAGGAATTCCCTCTGGAAACACCATATATTTT.

There are a few counts of this clonotype. This chain connects TRBV9 to TRBJ2-7; 8 bases are shared with TRBD2. J gave up 5 bases and V 4 bases, and 11 bases lay outside the gene matches. Germline V gives CDR1 SGDLS, CDR2 YYNGEE. This CDR3 comprises 15 residues. CDR3 in DNA: TGTGCCAGCAGCCCCCGGGGGGCGGGAGGCAACGAGCAGTACTTC. This gives the protein CASSPRGAGGNEQYF.

The genes are TRBV20-1 and TRBJ2-7; 13 positions match TRBD2. The V segment lost 6 bases and the J segment 4 bases; nucleotides outside the gene matches: 3. CDR1 and CDR2 (germline): DFQATT, SNEGSKA (reference sequence). CDR3 length: 13 residues. The chain's CDR3 is CSAPGLAGYEQYF. The CDR3 DNA follows: TGCAGTGCCCCGGGACTAGCGGGATACGAGCAGTACTTC.

This chain connects TRBV6-5 to TRBJ2-7; D may correspond to TRBD1 or TRBD2 (5 bases each). Trimming took 0 bases from V and 11 from J, leaving 17 bases between them. Germline assignment: CDR1 MNHEY and CDR2 SVGAGI. This CDR3 is built from 14 residues. The CDR3: CASSYSPGARGKYF. CDR3 coding DNA: TGTGCCAGCAGTTACTCGCCCGGGGCCCGAGGGAAGTACTTC.

This clonotype was found many times. V usage is TRBV7-2 and J usage is TRBJ1-2; D remains ambiguous. V shed 5 bases and J shed 8 bases, with 15 bases lying between them. The germline V gene has CDR1 SGHTA and CDR2 FQGNSA. This CDR3 is built from 13 residues. In nucleotides, the CDR3 is TGTGCCAGCAGCCAGACTACCCCTGTCGGCTACACCTTC. Translation: CASSQTTPVGYTF.

This chain joins TRBV19 and TRBJ2-7; possibly TRBD1 or TRBD2 for D (5 bases each). The CDR3 runs to 14 residues. V lost 1 base, J lost 0 bases, and 7 bases lay in between. Germline V gene sequence: CDR1 LNHDA, CDR2 SQIVND (reference sequence). CDR3 residues: CASSIVGDSYEQYF. CDR3 sequence (DNA): TGTGCCAGTAGTATAGTGGGGGACTCCTACGAGCAGTACTTC.

The rearrangement uses TRBV19 and TRBJ2-7; D may be TRBD2 (5 bases). With 3 bases removed from V and 7 bases from J, the gap between germline ends came to 22 bases. The germline CDR1 and CDR2 sequences are LNHDA and SQIVND (reference sequence). This CDR3 comprises 16 residues. This chain's CDR3 is CASSIQHSEMTGEQYF. Here the CDR3 DNA reads TGTGCCAGTAGTATTCAACATAGCGAGATGACGGGGGAGCAGTACTTC.

The chain uses TRBV12-3 or TRBV12-4 and TRBJ1-5, with 9 bases lining up with TRBD1. V gave up 5 bases and J gave up 9 bases; unmatched junction bases: 8. The CDR3 contains 14 residues. The DNA of the CDR3 is TGTGCCAGCAGTCACACAGGGGGCCGAGTGCCCCAGCATTTT. Its translation is CASSHTGGRVPQHF.

In its sample, this clonotype was seen many times. V gene TRBV6-5 combines with J gene TRBJ1-1; no clear D. Germline V gene data show CDR1 as MNHEY and CDR2 as SVGAGI. V shed 0 bases and J shed 1 base, with 9 bases lying between them. The CDR3 consists of 15 residues. The CDR3 DNA follows: TGTGCCAGCAGTTACTCCCGCGGAGGGAACACTGAAGCTTTCTTT. Translated, it gives CASSYSRGGNTEAFF.